The TCR beta chain described here comes from a study of blood T cell repertoires in COVID-19. The germline V gene encodes CDR1 MDHEN and CDR2 SYDVKM. V lost 3 bases and J lost 12, with 12 bases in between. The CDR3 has 13 amino acids. Authors' methods: Estimation of nucleated cell counts was performed using reference gene primer amplification. The assay was immunoSEQ multiplex PCR, and TCRdb's table has in-frame clones only and misses some. Clone size and the V and J calls come from that table; the DNA yielded D and trimming. This sample has 200,000 or so clones, with around 83% found just once. Participants came from roughly 24 US areas, aged about 18 to 90 years. Assignment of participants to cohorts was predicated upon participant-reported clinical history.

The chain links TRBV28 to TRBJ1-6, with D perhaps matching TRBD1 (6 bases). The sequence derives from a woman between 40 and 50 years old with acute COVID-19. Sequencing input: PBMCs or T cells enriched from blood (not recorded which). The CDR3 nucleotides are TGTGCCAGCAGTTTTACACAGGGTGGACCCCTCCACTTT. This gives the protein CASSFTQGGPLHF. Together with reference TRBV28 and TRBJ1-6, the CDR3 gives the full variable domain: DVKVTQSSRYLVKRTGEKVFLECVQDMDHENMFWYRQDPGLGLRLIYFSYDVKMKEKGDIPEGYSVSREKKERFSLILESASTNQTSMYLCASSFTQGGPLHFGNGTRLTVT.